This TCR beta chain was identified in a study of blood T cell repertoires in COVID-19. Per the authors' pipeline: It was from reference gene primer amplification that nucleated cell counts were estimated. TCRdb keeps only in-frame clones here, not all; method: immunoSEQ multiplex PCR. Clone size and the V and J calls come from that table; the DNA yielded D and trimming. The sample has just over 150,000 clones; 75% to 85% are singletons. Per germline, CDR1 SGHTA and CDR2 FQGNSA. V gave up 0 bases and J gave up 5 bases; unmatched junction bases: 1. CDR3 length: 15 residues. The TCR sequence derives from a woman aged 50 to 60 with acute or convalescent COVID-19. Sequencing was performed on peripheral blood. The chain recombines TRBV7-2 with TRBJ2-2, with 9 bases fitting TRBD1. CDR3 protein: CASSLATGGTGELFF. CDR3 sequence (DNA): TGTGCCAGCAGCTTAGCGACAGGGGGGACCGGGGAGCTGTTTTTT.